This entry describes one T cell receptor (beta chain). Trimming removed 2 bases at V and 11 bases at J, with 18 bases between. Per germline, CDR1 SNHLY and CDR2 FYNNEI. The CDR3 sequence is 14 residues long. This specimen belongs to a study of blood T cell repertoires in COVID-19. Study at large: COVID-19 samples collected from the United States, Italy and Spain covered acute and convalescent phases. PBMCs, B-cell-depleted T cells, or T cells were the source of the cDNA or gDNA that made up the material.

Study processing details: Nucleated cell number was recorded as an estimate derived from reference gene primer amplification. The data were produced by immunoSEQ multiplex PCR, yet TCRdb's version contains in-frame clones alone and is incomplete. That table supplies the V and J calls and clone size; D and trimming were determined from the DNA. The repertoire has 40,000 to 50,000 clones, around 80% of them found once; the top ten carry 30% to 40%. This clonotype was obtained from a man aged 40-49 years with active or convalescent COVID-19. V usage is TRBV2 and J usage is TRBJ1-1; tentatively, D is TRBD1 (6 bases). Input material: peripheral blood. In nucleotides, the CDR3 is TGTGCCAGCAGTGAACTTGCCCCCGGGGGGCTTGCTTTCTTT. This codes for CASSELAPGGLAFF. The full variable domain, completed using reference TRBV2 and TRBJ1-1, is EPEVTQTPSHQVTQMGQEVILRCVPISNHLYFYWYRQILGQKVEFLVSFYNNEISEKSEIFDDQFSVERPDGSNFTLKIRSTKLEDSAMYFCASSELAPGGLAFFGQGTRLTVV.